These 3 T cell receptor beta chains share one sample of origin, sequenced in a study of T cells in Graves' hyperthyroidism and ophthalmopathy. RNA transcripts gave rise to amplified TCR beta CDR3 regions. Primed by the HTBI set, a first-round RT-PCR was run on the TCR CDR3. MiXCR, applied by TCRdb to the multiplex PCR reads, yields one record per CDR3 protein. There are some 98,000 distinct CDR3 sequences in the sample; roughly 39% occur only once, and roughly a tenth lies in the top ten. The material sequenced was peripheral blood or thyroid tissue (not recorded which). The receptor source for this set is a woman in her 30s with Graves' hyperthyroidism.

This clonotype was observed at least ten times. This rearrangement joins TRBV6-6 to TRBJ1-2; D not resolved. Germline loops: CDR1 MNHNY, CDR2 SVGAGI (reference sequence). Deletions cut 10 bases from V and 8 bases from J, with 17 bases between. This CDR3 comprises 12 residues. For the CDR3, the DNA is TGTGCCATCCCAAACTGGGGAGAAGGCTACACCTTC. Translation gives CAIPNWGEGYTF.

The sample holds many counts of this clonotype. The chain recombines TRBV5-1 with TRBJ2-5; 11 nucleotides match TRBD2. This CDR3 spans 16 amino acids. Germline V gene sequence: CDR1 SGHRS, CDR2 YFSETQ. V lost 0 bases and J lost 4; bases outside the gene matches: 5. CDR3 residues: CASSLGSGLAGETQYF. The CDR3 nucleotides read TGCGCCAGCAGCTTGGGATCTGGACTAGCGGGAGAGACCCAGTACTTC.

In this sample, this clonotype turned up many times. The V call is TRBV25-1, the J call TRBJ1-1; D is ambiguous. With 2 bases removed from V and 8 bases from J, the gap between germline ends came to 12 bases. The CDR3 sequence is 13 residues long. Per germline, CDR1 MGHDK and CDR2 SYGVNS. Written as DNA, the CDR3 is TGTGCCAGCAGTGAACCCCCTCGACAAGAAGCTTTCTTT. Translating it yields CASSEPPRQEAFF.